This TCR beta chain derives from a study of T cell repertoires in cytomegalovirus infection. Whole-study context: Signatures in public TCR beta sequences pointed to both CMV infection and matching HLA type.

This clonotype was seen repeatedly, ten times or more. Looked up from germline, CDR1 is MNHEY and CDR2 is SVGAGI. V lost 8 bases and J 1 base, leaving 16 bases between the germline ends. This CDR3 contains 15 residues. MiXCR, run by TCRdb on the reads, gives a single entry per CDR3 protein. The data show some 180,000 distinct CDR3 sequences, approximately 18% seen once. The specimen sequenced was CD8+ T cells from PBMCs. The sequence was collected from a human donor in good health (CMV status not recorded). Some clones in this sample may be carry-over from other donors' samples. The chain couples TRBV6-5 to TRBJ2-3; TRBD1 or TRBD2 may be the D gene (6 bases each). CDR3 region: CASGLGGTGTDTQYF. CDR3 bases: TGTGCCAGCGGCCTCGGGGGCACCGGCACAGATACGCAGTATTTT.